Each of the 27 T cell receptor beta chains below was sequenced from the same sample in a study of blood T cell repertoires in COVID-19. Here immunoSEQ multiplex PCR was the method, and the copy in TCRdb shows in-frame clones only, minus some. The table lists approximately 250,000 clones, around 87% of them singletons, with roughly 5% in the top ten. Sequenced sample: peripheral blood. These receptors came from a woman aged 60-75 years with COVID-19, enrolled during active disease.

A single count supports this clone. The chain links TRBV7-8 to TRBJ2-7; D might be TRBD1 (5 bases). The germline V gene encodes CDR1 SGHVS and CDR2 FQNEAQ. The CDR3 runs to 13 residues. Trimming removed 3 bases at V and 5 bases at J, with 11 bases between. The CDR3 DNA follows: TGTGCCAGCAGCTTGGGCAGGGTAAACGAGCAGTACTTC. This sequence encodes CASSLGRVNEQYF.

As for this clone: Sequence at one end of the junction differs from germline and may be a read error. The genes are TRBV28 and TRBJ2-7; 8 bases align to TRBD2. Germline CDR1 is MDHEN and CDR2 is SYDVKM. The CDR3 loop spans 13 amino acids. The CDR3 DNA sequence: TGTGCCAGCAGTTTACTAGCGGGCCAGAGTATCGACTTC. Translated, it gives CASSLLAGQSIDF.

V is TRBV11-2 and J is TRBJ2-7; TRBD2 matches at 8 bases. The CDR3 contains 16 residues. The germline CDR1 and CDR2 sequences are SGHAT and FQNNGV. Losses at the gene ends were 2 bases for V and 1 base for J; bases not matched to a gene: 7. The CDR3 reads CASSLWSGSVSYEQYF. The CDR3 DNA follows: TGTGCCAGCAGCTTATGGAGCGGGAGTGTGTCCTACGAGCAGTACTTC.

The chain employs TRBV19 and TRBJ1-1; D is unclear. Germline CDR1 and CDR2: LNHDA and SQIVND (reference sequence). The V and J ends lost 9 bases and 1 base respectively, with 18 bases between them. The CDR3 runs 15 residues. Here the CDR3 reads CASVPPGGGNTEAFF. The CDR3 nucleotides are TGTGCCAGCGTCCCCCCGGGTGGTGGGAACACTGAAGCTTTCTTT.

The chain joins TRBV6-5 to TRBJ1-1, with D possibly being TRBD1 (5 bases). Trimming shortened V by 9 bases and J by 5 bases, and 16 bases separated the two germline ends. CDR3 length equals 13 residues. Looked up from germline, CDR1 is MNHEY and CDR2 is SVGAGI. CDR3 sequence: CASGAGGVTEAFF. CDR3 DNA sequence: TGTGCCAGTGGGGCGGGAGGGGTTACTGAAGCTTTCTTT.

The rearrangement joins TRBV6-5 to TRBJ2-7; 14 nucleotides align to TRBD2. The V gene's germline CDR1 is MNHEY and CDR2 SVGAGI. The CDR3 length is 14 residues. V was pared by 6 bases and J by 6 bases, with 4 bases of the junction left unmatched. The CDR3 bases are TGTGCCAGCAGCAGACTAGCGGGAGGGAGCGAGCAGTACTTC. Protein product: CASSRLAGGSEQYF.

This chain links TRBV5-1 with TRBJ2-7, with 9 bases fitting TRBD1. Germline values: CDR1 SGHRS, CDR2 YFSETQ. The junction had 9 bases not matched to a gene; V was cut back by 3 bases and J by 5 bases. The CDR3 length is 15 residues. The CDR3, as DNA: TGCGCCAGCAGCTCCTCCGGGACAGGGTTTGACGAGCAGTACTTC. Translation gives CASSSSGTGFDEQYF.

V gene TRBV5-4 combines with J gene TRBJ2-7, with unresolved D. This CDR3 spans 13 amino acids. The V gene's germline CDR1 is SGHNT and CDR2 YYREEE (reference sequence). V shed 0 bases and J shed 4 bases, with 8 bases lying between them. The chain's CDR3 is CASSLDNYYEQYF. The DNA for the CDR3 is TGTGCCAGCAGCTTGGATAACTATTACGAGCAGTACTTC.

The chain recombines TRBV7-8 with TRBJ2-7; 14 nucleotides align to TRBD2. V shed 5 bases and J 0 bases; nucleotides not matched to a gene: 3. Germline CDR1 SGHVS, CDR2 FQNEAQ. The CDR3 runs to 16 residues. CDR3 DNA sequence: TGTGCCAGCAGCAAAGGGACTAGCGGGAGCTCCTACGAGCAGTACTTC. It translates to CASSKGTSGSSYEQYF.

The rearrangement uses TRBV6-4 and TRBJ2-7; a weak D match, TRBD2 (6 bases). Germline CDR1 is MRHNA and CDR2 is SNTAGT. Trimming stripped 6 bases from V and 0 bases from J, with 15 bases between. The CDR3 has 15 amino acids. The CDR3 region is CASSRDLGSSYEQYF. In DNA, the CDR3 is TGTGCCAGCAGCCGGGACTTGGGAAGCTCCTACGAGCAGTACTTC.

The CDR3 sequence: CASSQGGGPGTEAFF. In DNA, the CDR3 is TGTGCCAGCAGCCAAGGCGGGGGGCCTGGCACTGAAGCTTTCTTT. This chain uses TRBV4-2 with TRBJ1-1; a weak D match, TRBD1 (6 bases). The length of the CDR3 is 15 residues. V was clipped by 1 base and J by 4 bases, with 13 bases between them. The V gene's germline CDR1 is LGHNA and CDR2 YNFKEQ.

V is TRBV6-5 and J is TRBJ1-2; D might be TRBD1 (6 bases). This CDR3 is built from 16 residues. Trimming removed 0 bases from V and 4 bases from J, with 15 bases in between. Germline V gene lookup returns CDR1 MNHEY and CDR2 SVGAGI. The CDR3 region is CASSYSNAQGFYGYTF. The DNA of the CDR3 is TGTGCCAGCAGTTACTCGAACGCTCAGGGGTTCTATGGCTACACCTTC.

The chain uses TRBV27 and TRBJ2-1; 7 bases agree with TRBD2. CDR3 length equals 16 residues. Trimming removed 9 bases from V and 0 bases from J; junction bases left unmatched: 11. The germline CDR1 and CDR2 sequences are MNHEY and SMNVEV (reference sequence). The chain's CDR3 is CARAAGARSSYNEQFF. For the CDR3, the DNA is TGTGCCAGGGCGGCGGGAGCCAGGAGCTCCTACAATGAGCAGTTCTTC.

This clone was seen a single time. The V and J genes are TRBV7-9 and TRBJ1-5; unclear D gene. This CDR3 comprises 14 residues. CDR1 and CDR2 from the germline V gene are SEHNR and FQNEAQ (reference sequence). V was pared by 5 bases and J by 0 bases, with 8 bases between. The CDR3 bases are TGTGCCAGCAGCCAGTCAGATAGCAATCAGCCCCAGCATTTT. This gives the protein CASSQSDSNQPQHF.

V and J are TRBV7-2 and TRBJ1-2, with 9 bases identical to TRBD1. Trimming at V came to 4 bases and at J to 7 bases, leaving 13 bases not matched to a gene. CDR3 length: 16 residues. CDR1 SGHTA and CDR2 FQGNSA come from the germline V gene. This chain's CDR3 is CASSWGGQGVGLGYTF. In nucleotides, the CDR3 is TGTGCCAGCAGCTGGGGGGGACAGGGTGTGGGGCTTGGCTACACCTTC. The variable domain in full, completed from reference TRBV7-2 and TRBJ1-2, reads GAGVSQSPSNKVTEKGKDVELRCDPISGHTALYWYRQSLGQGLEFLIYFQGNSAPDKSGLPSDRFSAERTGGSVSTLTIQRTQQEDSAVYLCASSWGGQGVGLGYTFGSGTRLTVV.

In this sample, this clone turned up once. V is TRBV27 and J is TRBJ2-1; 7 bases are a match to TRBD1. The junction had 18 bases not matched to a gene; V was cut back by 6 bases and J by 4 bases. Germline lookup yields CDR1 MNHEY and CDR2 SMNVEV (reference sequence). The CDR3 totals 18 residues. The CDR3 protein is CASSGDRFDKPIYNEQFF. In nucleotides, the CDR3 is TGTGCCAGCAGCGGGGACAGATTTGATAAGCCCATATACAATGAGCAGTTCTTC.

J is TRBJ1-3 and V is TRBV5-1; maybe TRBD1 (6 bases). This CDR3 comprises 16 residues. Germline assignment: CDR1 SGHRS and CDR2 YFSETQ. V was trimmed by 7 bases and J by 1 base, leaving 18 bases between them. The CDR3 DNA follows: TGCGCCAGCTCTCCCCAGGCGCAGGGGTCTGGAAACACCATATATTTT. It translates to CASSPQAQGSGNTIYF. The full variable domain, its missing parts supplied by reference TRBV5-1 and TRBJ1-3, is KAGVTQTPRYLIKTRGQQVTLSCSPISGHRSVSWYQQTPGQGLQFLFEYFSETQRNKGNFPGRFSGRQFSNSRSEMNVSTLELGDSALYLCASSPQAQGSGNTIYFGEGSWLTVV.

The genes are TRBV28 and TRBJ1-2; D possibly corresponds to TRBD1 (5 bases). Germline loops: CDR1 MDHEN, CDR2 SYDVKM. With 3 bases removed from V and 7 bases from J, the gap between germline ends came to 15 bases. The CDR3 runs to 14 residues. The CDR3 protein is CASSLGQRGGGYTF. DNA for the CDR3: TGTGCCAGCAGTTTGGGGCAGCGGGGCGGTGGCTACACCTTC.

This clone was detected once. The chain links TRBV24-1 to TRBJ1-2, with a tentative D call TRBD1 (6 bases). Germline CDR1 reads KGHDR; CDR2 reads SFDVKD. V was trimmed by 7 bases and J by 4 bases, leaving 15 bases between them. This CDR3 comprises 14 residues. The CDR3 sequence: CATRGAGAGYGYTF. The CDR3 DNA follows: TGTGCCACCAGGGGGGCAGGGGCGGGCTATGGCTACACCTTC.

This chain joins TRBV3-1 (or the pseudogene TRBV3-2) and TRBJ2-1, with no clear D. In germline, CDR1 is LGHDT, CDR2 YNNKEL (reference sequence). V lost 1 base to trimming and J lost 10 bases, with 8 bases between them. The CDR3 totals 12 residues. This chain's CDR3 is CASSQVGVEQFF. Written as DNA, the CDR3 is TGTGCCAGCAGCCAAGTGGGCGTAGAGCAGTTCTTC.

V gene TRBV9 combines with J gene TRBJ2-1; 7 bases are a match to TRBD2. Unmatched junction bases numbered 7, after V lost 2 bases and J lost 2 bases. CDR1 and CDR2 from the germline V gene are SGDLS and YYNGEE. CDR3 size: 16 residues. CDR3 sequence reads: CASSVTSGLTYNEQFF. As DNA, the CDR3 is TGTGCCAGCAGCGTTACGTCGGGACTAACCTACAATGAGCAGTTCTTC.

The chain has TRBV6-2 or TRBV6-3 and TRBJ2-7; the D gene is possibly TRBD1 (5 bases). V lost 4 bases and J 4 bases, leaving 20 bases between the germline ends. CDR3 length: 16 residues. Germline V gene lookup returns CDR1 MNHEY and CDR2 SVGEGT. CDR3 nucleotide sequence: TGTGCCAGCAGTTCGGTGGACAACAGCTTTCGATACGAGCAGTACTTC. This translates into CASSSVDNSFRYEQYF.

This chain links TRBV5-1 with TRBJ2-3, with D maybe TRBD2 (6 bases). V was cut by 0 bases and J by 0 bases, with 11 bases left in between. This CDR3 comprises 16 residues. Germline V gives CDR1 SGHRS, CDR2 YFSETQ. CDR3 region: CASSLASGPSTDTQYF. In DNA, the CDR3 is TGCGCCAGCAGCTTGGCGAGCGGGCCTAGCACAGATACGCAGTATTTT.

This clone occurred a few times. The rearrangement uses TRBV29-1 and TRBJ2-7; 7 nucleotides align to TRBD2. The CDR3 length is 14 residues. Trimming took 4 bases from V and 5 from J; bases not matched to a gene: 11. Per the germline V gene, CDR1 is SQVTM and CDR2 is ANQGSEA. CDR3 loop: CSVASPGGVDEQYF. The CDR3 DNA reads as TGCAGCGTTGCCTCTCCGGGGGGAGTAGACGAGCAGTACTTC.

V gene TRBV5-1 combines with J gene TRBJ1-6, with TRBD1 matching 10 bases. Trimming cost V 4 bases and J 7 bases; bases outside gene matches: 5. The germline V gene has CDR1 SGHRS and CDR2 YFSETQ. The CDR3 loop spans 15 amino acids. CDR3 sequence reads: CASSRGTGANSPLHF. The CDR3 DNA sequence: TGCGCCAGCAGCAGAGGGACAGGGGCCAATTCACCCCTCCACTTT.

The chain joins TRBV2 to TRBJ2-3, with a weak D call TRBD2 (6 bases). This CDR3 has 16 amino acids. V shed 4 bases and J shed 0 bases, with 14 bases lying between them. Germline loops: CDR1 SNHLY, CDR2 FYNNEI. The CDR3 sequence: CASSAERGKSTDTQYF. The CDR3 nucleotides read TGTGCCAGCAGTGCTGAACGCGGGAAGAGCACAGATACGCAGTATTTT.

CDR3 amino acids: CATSDPKGELFF. Written as DNA, the CDR3 is TGTGCCACCAGTGATCCCAAAGGGGAGCTGTTTTTT. The chain recombines TRBV24-1 with TRBJ2-2; unclear D gene. Germline V gene sequence: CDR1 KGHDR, CDR2 SFDVKD. V was trimmed by 3 bases and J by 8 bases, leaving 6 bases between them. The CDR3 sequence is 12 residues long.